These T cell receptor beta chains were read from a single sample in a study of blood T cell repertoires in COVID-19. Measured with immunoSEQ multiplex PCR; TCRdb has only the in-frame clones, and not every one. The table lists 200,000 to 250,000 clones, about 88% of them singletons, with 10% to 13% in the top ten. Sample: peripheral blood. The receptor source for this set is a woman in her fifties or sixties with COVID-19, enrolled during active disease. CDR3s include the opening cysteine and the closing phenylalanine or tryptophan. Each record gives: V gene, D gene, clone size, J gene, CDR3 protein, CDR3 DNA. The D gene is left open where the match is weak. Clone sizes are given selectively: once, few, many, or a class where the clone is expanded.

>TRBV7-2|-|-|TRBJ1-2
CASSLMLGGPYGYTF
TGTGCCAGCAGCTTAATGCTCGGGGGGCCCTATGGCTACACCTTC
>TRBV6-6|-|-|TRBJ2-1
CASRRTGTSYNEQFF
TGTGCCAGCAGGCGAACCGGGACTTCTTACAATGAGCAGTTCTTC
>TRBV27|TRBD2|-|TRBJ2-2
CASSWTSGGNTGELFF
TGTGCCAGCAGTTGGACTAGCGGGGGTAACACCGGGGAGCTGTTTTTT
>TRBV19|-|-|TRBJ1-1
CASSMWGRSGTEAFF
TGTGCCAGTAGTATGTGGGGGCGGAGTGGCACTGAAGCTTTCTTT
>TRBV28|-|-|TRBJ1-4
CASSLEQMGKLFF
TGTGCCAGCAGTTTAGAACAGATGGGAAAACTGTTTTTT
>TRBV11-3|-|few|TRBJ2-1
CASSLDDRQVQFF
TGTGCCAGCAGCTTAGATGACAGGCAGGTGCAGTTCTTC
>TRBV29-1|-|once|TRBJ2-3
CSVTGEFGGTQYF
TGCAGCGTCACAGGGGAGTTCGGGGGTACGCAGTATTTT
>TRBV21-1|-|-|TRBJ1-5
CASSNGPGQVLCDSNQPQHF
TGTGCCAGCAGCAACGGACCGGGACAGGTTTTATGCGATAGCAATCAGCCCCAGCATTTT
>TRBV4-1|-|few|TRBJ1-6
CASTARHGAYNSPLHF
TGCGCCAGCACCGCCAGGCATGGCGCCTATAATTCACCCCTCCACTTT
>TRBV12-3/TRBV12-4|-|-|TRBJ1-6
CASQRGFRSPLHF
TGTGCCAGCCAAAGGGGGTTTCGGTCACCCCTCCACTTT
>TRBV2|TRBD1|-|TRBJ2-7
CASRRTGASNYEQYF
TGTGCCAGCAGGAGGACAGGGGCCTCGAACTACGAGCAGTACTTC
>TRBV19|-|-|TRBJ2-1
CASTLGRNEQFF
TGTGCCAGTACCCTAGGCCGCAATGAGCAGTTCTTC
>TRBV6-5|TRBD1|-|TRBJ2-2
CASLRQGGTGELFF
TGTGCCAGCCTTAGACAGGGGGGCACCGGGGAGCTGTTTTTT
>TRBV12-3/TRBV12-4|-|-|TRBJ2-1
CASSLLRGNEQFF
TGTGCCAGCAGTCTTCTGAGGGGGAATGAGCAGTTCTTC
>TRBV24-1|-|-|TRBJ2-5
CATSDLGRGKQETQYF
TGTGCCACCAGTGATTTGGGGCGGGGTAAGCAAGAGACCCAGTACTTC
>TRBV5-1|TRBD1|-|TRBJ2-4
CASSLVGTGENIQYF
TGCGCCAGCAGCTTGGTTGGGACAGGGGAAAACATTCAGTACTTC
>TRBV4-1|-|-|TRBJ1-3
CASSQGGHSGNTIYF
TGCGCCAGCAGCCAAGGAGGGCATTCGGGAAACACCATATATTTT
>TRBV30|-|many|TRBJ1-3
CAWFSGNTIYF
TGTGCCTGGTTTAGCGGAAACACCATATATTTT
>TRBV6-5|-|-|TRBJ1-1
CATGRRGNLNTEAFF
TGTGCCACGGGGAGAAGGGGGAATCTGAACACTGAAGCTTTCTTT
>TRBV6-5|-|-|TRBJ1-5
CASTPGLSNQPQHF
TGTGCCAGCACCCCAGGACTGAGCAATCAGCCCCAGCATTTT
>TRBV5-1|TRBD1|once|TRBJ1-1
CASSFVQGANTEAFF
TGCGCCAGCAGCTTCGTACAGGGGGCAAACACTGAAGCTTTCTTT
>TRBV28|TRBD1|few|TRBJ1-3
CASTYPGGRTGNTIYF
TGTGCCAGCACCTACCCAGGGGGGCGAACTGGAAACACCATATATTTT
>TRBV18|TRBD1|-|TRBJ2-1
CASSPKKGAKGEGNEQFF
TGTGCCAGCTCACCAAAAAAGGGGGCCAAAGGAGAGGGCAATGAGCAGTTCTTC
>TRBV7-3|-|-|TRBJ2-1
CASSFGGGGPHEQFF
TGTGCCAGCAGCTTTGGAGGGGGGGGTCCCCATGAGCAGTTCTTC
>TRBV30|TRBD2|few|TRBJ2-3
CAWSATGGSTDTQYF
TGTGCCTGGAGTGCAACGGGGGGAAGCACAGATACGCAGTATTTT
>TRBV7-7|TRBD2|-|TRBJ2-2
CASSQAGGFDGELFF
TGTGCCAGCAGCCAAGCGGGGGGGTTTGACGGGGAGCTGTTTTTT
>TRBV11-2|-|few|TRBJ1-2
CASSLEGQAASHGYTF
TGTGCCAGCAGCTTAGAAGGACAAGCAGCATCTCACGGCTACACCTTC
>TRBV10-2|-|-|TRBJ2-3
CASSESGGTDTQYF
TGCGCCAGCAGTGAGTCTGGCGGTACAGATACGCAGTATTTT
>TRBV18|TRBD1|-|TRBJ2-2
CASSPRQISGPRGSTGELFF
TGTGCCAGCTCACCACGTCAAATCTCGGGACCCAGGGGGAGCACCGGGGAGCTGTTTTTT
>TRBV3-1/TRBV3-2|-|once|TRBJ1-1
CASSQGAQGEAFF
TGTGCCAGCAGCCAGGGGGCGCAGGGTGAAGCTTTCTTT
>TRBV14|-|-|TRBJ1-6
CASSQDLYNSPLHF
TGTGCCAGCAGCCAAGACCTTTATAATTCACCCCTCCACTTT
>TRBV6-5|TRBD1|-|TRBJ2-7
CASSQDRGFSYEQYF
TGTGCCAGCAGCCAGGACAGGGGGTTCTCCTACGAGCAGTACTTC